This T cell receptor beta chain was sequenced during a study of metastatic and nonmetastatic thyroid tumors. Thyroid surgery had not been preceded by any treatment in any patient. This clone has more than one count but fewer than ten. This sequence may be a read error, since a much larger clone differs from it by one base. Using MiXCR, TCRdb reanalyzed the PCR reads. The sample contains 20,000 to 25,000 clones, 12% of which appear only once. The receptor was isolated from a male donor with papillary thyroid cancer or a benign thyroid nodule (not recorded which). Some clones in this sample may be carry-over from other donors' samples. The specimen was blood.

DNA for the CDR3: TGTGCCAGCAGTTTTTCGGGCCCTGAAAACACCATATATTTT. As protein: CASSFSGPENTIYF. V gene TRBV12-3 or TRBV12-4 combines with J gene TRBJ1-3; no firm D call. The CDR3 loop spans 14 amino acids. The V gene lost 3 bases and the J gene lost 6 bases, with 12 bases spanning the gap.